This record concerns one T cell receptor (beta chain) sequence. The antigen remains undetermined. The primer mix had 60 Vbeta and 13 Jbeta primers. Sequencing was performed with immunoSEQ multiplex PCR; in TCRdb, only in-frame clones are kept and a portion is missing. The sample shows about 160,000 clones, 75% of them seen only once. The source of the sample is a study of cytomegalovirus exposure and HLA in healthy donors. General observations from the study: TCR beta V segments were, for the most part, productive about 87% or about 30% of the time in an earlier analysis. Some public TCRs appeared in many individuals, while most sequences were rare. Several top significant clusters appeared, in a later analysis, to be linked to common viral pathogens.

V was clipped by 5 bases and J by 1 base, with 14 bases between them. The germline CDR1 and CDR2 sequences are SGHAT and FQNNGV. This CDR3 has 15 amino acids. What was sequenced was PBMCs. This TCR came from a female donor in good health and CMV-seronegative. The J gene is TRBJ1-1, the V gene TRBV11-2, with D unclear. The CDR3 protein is CASSPLYPRNTEAFF. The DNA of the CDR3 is TGTGCCAGCAGCCCACTTTACCCCCGGAACACTGAAGCTTTCTTT.